This TCR beta chain appears in the sequencing data of a study of blood T cell repertoires in COVID-19. As for the study in general: Acute-phase and convalescent COVID-19 samples originated in the United States, Italy and Spain. Sources were T cells, B-cell-depleted T cells, or PBMCs; the material itself was cDNA or gDNA.

The V end was cut by 6 bases, the J end by 3 bases, with 23 bases between. This CDR3 is built from 18 residues. In the study's own analysis: Estimated nucleated cell counts came from reference gene primer amplification. Using immunoSEQ multiplex PCR, the repertoire was profiled, and TCRdb retains in-frame clones only, with some absent. V, J and clone size are those of that table, while D and trimming were read from the DNA. The sample holds about 270,000 clones, around 89% seen once. This clonotype was sampled from a man aged 55 to 69 who had recovered from COVID-19. V and J are TRBV6-7 and TRBJ2-2; D possibly corresponds to TRBD1 (6 bases). TRBV6-7 is placed among ORFs of uncertain function. Sequencing input: peripheral blood. The CDR3 is CASSNQHGGRGYTGELFF. The CDR3 coding sequence is TGTGCCAGCAGCAATCAACACGGAGGCAGGGGCTACACCGGGGAGCTGTTTTTT.